Sequencing of this T cell receptor (beta chain) was carried out in a study of T cells in Graves' hyperthyroidism and ophthalmopathy. Newly diagnosed patients aged 18 to 65 had hyperthyroidism of under 2 months' duration. Trimming removed 7 bases from V and 1 base from J; junction bases left unmatched: 5. This CDR3 is 15 amino acids long. Germline V CDR1 and CDR2: SGHDN, FVKESK. Template material for amplifying TCR beta CDR3 regions consisted of RNA transcripts. The TCR CDR3 first-round RT-PCR relied on the HTBI primer set. Using its own MiXCR run on the multiplex PCR reads, TCRdb lists one record per CDR3 protein. The data show about 680,000 distinct CDR3 sequences, 30% to 40% seen once.

The chain carries TRBV14 and TRBJ2-2; TRBD2 matches 8 bases. Sample: blood. This sequence was found in a woman in her 40s with Graves' hyperthyroidism. In DNA form, the CDR3 reads TGTGCCAGCACCCGACTAGCGCGGAACACCGGGGAGCTGTTTTTT. Protein sequence: CASTRLARNTGELFF. Complete variable domain (other parts from reference TRBV14 and TRBJ2-2): EAGVTQFPSHSVIEKGQTVTLRCDPISGHDNLYWYRRVMGKEIKFLLHFVKESKQDESGMPNNRFLAERTGGTYSTLKVQPAELEDSGVYFCASTRLARNTGELFFGEGSRLTVL.